These 6 T cell receptor beta chains were all obtained from the same sample, sequenced in a study of T cells in Graves' hyperthyroidism and ophthalmopathy. The CDR3 regions of TCR beta were amplified from RNA transcripts. TCR CDR3 regions were first amplified by RT-PCR with HTBI primers. TCRdb re-called the multiplex PCR reads through MiXCR, storing one row per CDR3 protein. Among around 600,000 distinct CDR3 sequences listed, about 14% were seen once. Sequences were obtained from blood. The receptors stem from a woman between 45 and 60 years old with Graves' ophthalmopathy.

This clonotype was recorded a few times. The chain links TRBV2 to TRBJ2-1, with 7 bases lining up with TRBD2. With 4 bases clipped from V and 9 bases from J, the junction kept 6 bases outside the gene matches. This CDR3 contains 13 residues. Germline V gene lookup returns CDR1 SNHLY and CDR2 FYNNEI. This chain's CDR3 is CASSAFPGGEQFF. The CDR3 region has the DNA TGTGCCAGCAGTGCCTTTCCGGGAGGTGAGCAGTTCTTC.

Of note for this clonotype: Here the CDR3 omits its conserved ending phenylalanine or tryptophan, so a read error is the likely source. The rearrangement uses TRBV6-5 and TRBJ1-1, with TRBD1 matching 9 bases. The CDR3 extends over 16 amino acids. CDR1 and CDR2 from the germline V gene are MNHEY and SVGAGI. V gave up 2 bases and J gave up 5 bases; unmatched junction bases: 9. CDR3 residues: CASSYISGQGLTEAFL. CDR3 in DNA: TGTGCCAGCAGTTACATCTCCGGACAGGGGTTGACTGAAGCTTTCCTT.

The rearrangement links TRBV4-1 to TRBJ1-6; D ambiguous. V was clipped by 1 base and J by 3 bases, with 10 bases between them. The V gene's germline CDR1 is MGHRA and CDR2 YSYEKL. This CDR3 contains 16 residues. The CDR3 DNA sequence: TGCGCCAGCAGCCAAGTCCAGAGCTACTATAATTCACCCCTCCACTTT. Translating gives CASSQVQSYYNSPLHF.

This clonotype was observed a few times. The J gene is TRBJ2-7, the V gene TRBV4-3; D is undetermined. The CDR3 is made up of 15 amino acids. V gave up 0 bases and J gave up 0 bases, with 9 bases separating them. Per germline, CDR1 LGHNA and CDR2 YSLEER. CDR3 residues: CASSQDPQPSYEQYF. In DNA, the CDR3 is TGCGCCAGCAGCCAAGATCCACAGCCCTCCTACGAGCAGTACTTC.

This clonotype has ten or more counts. The chain recombines TRBV29-1 with TRBJ2-1, with D hard to call. The germline V gene has CDR1 SQVTM and CDR2 ANQGSEA. V was clipped by 5 bases and J by 6 bases, with 5 bases between them. The CDR3 has 10 amino acids. The CDR3 nucleotides read TGCAGCGTTTCCCGCAATGAGCAGTTCTTC. This encodes CSVSRNEQFF.

This clonotype occurred many times. This chain uses TRBV6-1 with TRBJ2-1; 8 nucleotides match TRBD1. CDR3 length equals 15 residues. Germline trimming cut 4 bases from V and 1 base from J; bases unmatched to any gene: 3. CDR1 and CDR2 (germline): MNHNS, SASEGT. The DNA for the CDR3 is TGTGCCAGCAGTGGGACAGGGAGTTCCTACAATGAGCAGTTCTTC. It is translated as CASSGTGSSYNEQFF.